This is a list of T cell receptor beta chains from one sample in a study of cytomegalovirus exposure and HLA in healthy donors. Libraries were prepared by immunoSEQ multiplex PCR; TCRdb keeps only in-frame clonotypes and omits some of them. This table has tens of thousands of clones, around 96% appearing once. The specimen was PBMCs. The receptors stem from a man aged 18 to 29 in good health and CMV-seropositive. CDR3s include the opening cysteine and the closing phenylalanine or tryptophan. Fields, in order: CDR3 length, J gene, V gene, CDR3 protein.

>16|TRBJ2-3|TRBV4-3
CASSQGLAGSTDTQYF
>16|TRBJ2-3|TRBV15
CATSRDDRGFADTQYF
>18|TRBJ2-5|TRBV11-3
CASSLMTTGTGGQETQYF
>13|TRBJ2-4|TRBV2
CASATGTSAIQYF
>16|TRBJ2-7|TRBV5-1
CASSLEGSGLTYEQYF
>17|TRBJ1-5|TRBV28
CASSLTRDFWINQPQHF
>14|TRBJ2-7|TRBV6-5
CASRRTGILYEQYF
>12|TRBJ1-2|TRBV11-2
CASSLTGGGYTF
>15|TRBJ2-7|TRBV5-1
CASSFVQTGPYEQYF
>17|TRBJ2-2|TRBV29-1
CSVEVEPGQGSTGELFF
>16|TRBJ1-1|TRBV7-9
CASREVAGGYRGEAFF
>17|TRBJ1-5|TRBV6-1
CASSDRQGPNSNQPQHF
>11|TRBJ2-7|TRBV6-1
CASSLGGEQYF
>14|TRBJ1-5|TRBV19
CASSPRQGNQPQHF
>14|TRBJ2-5|TRBV7-8
CASSLGTGLKTQYF
>19|TRBJ2-2|TRBV4-1
CASSQDLRRGKRDTGELFF
>14|TRBJ1-2|TRBV29-1
CSVEGTVENYGYTF
>16|TRBJ2-7|TRBV11-2
CASSLTRGADSYEQYF
>14|TRBJ2-3|TRBV7-2
CASRSGTGRDTQYF
>15|TRBJ2-3|TRBV4-2
CASSQDKRGGDTQYF
>12|TRBJ1-1|TRBV5-1
CASSPGGTEAFF
>14|TRBJ2-3|TRBV6-1
CASSERRAPDTQYF
>13|TRBJ1-5|TRBV29-1
CSVREGSNQPQHF
>13|TRBJ1-5|TRBV7-9
CASSRDTEGSQHF
>15|TRBJ2-2|TRBV2
CASSSGTGATGELFF
>16|TRBJ1-5|TRBV2
CASRPDRSPDNQPQHF
>15|TRBJ1-5|TRBV2
CASSDISAGWQPQHF
>12|TRBJ2-7|TRBV28
CASSRTGLEQYF
>13|TRBJ2-1|TRBV30
CAWSVAVYNEQFF
>13|TRBJ2-3|TRBV7-9
CASSLVEADTQYF
>14|TRBJ1-1|TRBV7-8
CASTRGGFDTEAFF
>15|TRBJ2-5|TRBV9
CASSARGGGQETQYF
>14|TRBJ1-5|TRBV27
CASSRDKSQRPQHF
>15|TRBJ2-3|TRBV10-1
CASGETSGSTDTQYF
>15|TRBJ2-1|TRBV6-5
CASSYSPDLYNEQFF
>15|TRBJ2-7|TRBV7-9
CASSPQAGQSYEQYF
>12|TRBJ2-1|TRBV6-5
CASSSGSAEQFF
>13|TRBJ1-2|TRBV19
CASTSGVVYGYTF
>16|TRBJ1-1|TRBV28
CASSFPIGGSNTEAFF
>15|TRBJ2-7|TRBV27
CASSLSPPTRYEQYF
>13|TRBJ2-5|TRBV4-3
CASSQDSRETQYF
>16|TRBJ2-2|TRBV28
CASSSNLGQITGELFF
>16|TRBJ2-1|TRBV7-3
CASSTIGGNFYNEQFF
>13|TRBJ1-2|TRBV7-9
CASSRQVNYGYTF
>15|TRBJ1-3|TRBV2
CASSERGFSGNTIYF
>14|TRBJ2-1|TRBV6-5
CASSYWTGAPEQFF
>14|TRBJ2-4|TRBV7-9
CASLRAGGEDIQYF
>15|TRBJ1-2|TRBV6-5
CASSPGQGTIYGYTF
>16|TRBJ1-4|TRBV28
CASSSYLTGDNEKLFF
>15|TRBJ2-3|TRBV11-3
CASSPGQGAADTQYF
>20|TRBJ1-3|TRBV9
CASSVAMGGTGSGPGNTIYF
>15|TRBJ1-5|TRBV2
CASTEWGQAGQPQHF
>16|TRBJ1-1|TRBV5-4
CASSLVGGLRNTEAFF
>13|TRBJ2-7|TRBV28
CAGAAGGSYEQYF
>13|TRBJ1-2|TRBV11-2
CASSARSGYGYTF
>16|TRBJ1-2|TRBV5-5
CASSLVVGQEGSGYTF
>13|TRBJ2-3|TRBV28
CASDSISTDTQYF
>13|TRBJ1-1|TRBV5-4
CASTPRDSPEAFF
>15|TRBJ2-3|TRBV6-6
CASTHPGQATDTQYF
>14|TRBJ1-1|TRBV18
CASSRPGGRTEAFF